The 26 T cell receptor beta chains below were found in one sample sequenced in a study of vaccination and CD4 T cells after COVID-19. As to treatment: approximately 9-day PBMC culture with coronavirus spike peptide pools or control peptides (ViraFEST assay). These receptors have no identified antigens. Cultured CD4+ T cells had their DNA profiled by the Oncomine TCR Beta short-read assay. TCRdb recomputed calls from the PCR reads with MiXCR, one row per CDR3 protein. The table lists about 11,000 distinct CDR3 sequences, around 20% of them singletons. The sequences come from CD4+ T cells from blood, cultured in vitro, collected after SARS-CoV-2 vaccination. All receptors come from a human donor who had recovered from COVID-19.

The chain has TRBV6-4 and TRBJ2-1; 10 bases match TRBD2. Germline values: CDR1 MRHNA, CDR2 SNTAGT. J lost 9 bases, V lost 5 bases, and 7 bases had no gene match. This CDR3 contains 14 residues. CDR3 DNA: TGTGCCAGCAGTCCAGCGGGAGGGGTAGGTGAGCAGTTCTTC. It encodes CASSPAGGVGEQFF.

This clonotype was recorded a few times. V is TRBV7-3 and J is TRBJ1-3, with D possibly matching TRBD1 (6 bases). The length of the CDR3 is 15 residues. Germline-derived CDR1 and CDR2 are SGHTA and FQGTGA. The V end was cut by 0 bases, the J end by 4 bases, with 10 bases between. This CDR3 is CASSLTPGVGNTIYF. CDR3 in DNA: TGTGCCAGCAGCTTAACTCCAGGGGTGGGAAACACCATATATTTT.

J is TRBJ2-3 and V is TRBV28, with D possibly called TRBD1 or TRBD2 (5 bases each). In germline, CDR1 is MDHEN, CDR2 SYDVKM. The V end was cut by 5 bases, the J end by 13 bases, with 13 bases between. CDR3 size: 11 residues. Here the CDR3 DNA reads TGTGCCAGCAGTCCCCGAGGGGTCGAGTATTTT. It is translated as CASSPRGVEYF.

The chain employs TRBV29-1 and TRBJ2-5; 7 nucleotides match TRBD1. J was trimmed by 5 bases and V by 6 bases; bases with no gene match: 3. Germline V gene sequence: CDR1 SQVTM, CDR2 ANQGSEA. The CDR3 is 11 residues long. CDR3 loop: CSVRGLETQYF. CDR3 bases: TGCAGCGTGAGGGGGCTGGAGACCCAGTACTTC.

This clonotype is termed medium-sized (0.01 to 0.1%). This chain uses TRBV7-8 with TRBJ2-5, with TRBD2 as a possible D gene (6 bases). CDR3 length equals 13 residues. The V end lost 3 bases, the J end lost 4 bases, and 9 bases lay between the germline ends. Per the germline V gene, CDR1 is SGHVS and CDR2 is FQNEAQ. DNA of the CDR3: TGTGCCAGCAGCTTTAGCGGTGCAGAGACCCAGTACTTC. Residues: CASSFSGAETQYF. Filled out from reference TRBV7-8 and TRBJ2-5, the complete variable domain reads GAGVSQSPRYKVAKRGQDVALRCDPISGHVSLFWYQQALGQGPEFLTYFQNEAQLDKSGLPSDRFFAERPEGSVSTLKIQRTQQEDSAVYLCASSFSGAETQYFGPGTRLLVL.

By proportion, this clonotype is medium-sized. This chain connects TRBV6-5 to TRBJ2-3; D not certain. The CDR3 is made up of 15 amino acids. V was clipped by 4 bases and J by 3 bases, with 14 bases between them. Germline V gene lookup returns CDR1 MNHEY and CDR2 SVGAGI. This chain's CDR3 is CASSSSLERTDTQYF. CDR3 in DNA: TGTGCCAGCAGTTCGTCACTCGAGAGAACAGATACGCAGTATTTT.

The chain is built from TRBV28 and TRBJ2-2; a weak D match, TRBD2 (5 bases). Trimming took 11 bases from V and 5 from J, leaving 27 bases between them. Germline V gene lookup returns CDR1 MDHEN and CDR2 SYDVKM. The CDR3 spans 17 residues. CDR3 protein: CAVPKRRAHSGTGELFF. The CDR3 DNA sequence: TGTGCCGTACCAAAAAGGCGGGCCCATTCGGGGACCGGGGAGCTGTTTTTT.

This clonotype is categorized as medium-sized. The gene calls are TRBV6-1 and TRBJ2-7; unclear D gene. The germline V gene encodes CDR1 MNHNS and CDR2 SASEGT. Between the trimmed V and J ends, which lost 6 bases and 3 bases, there was a span of 12 bases. The CDR3 runs to 13 residues. DNA for the CDR3: TGTGCCAGCAGGGTTACGGTGGGCTACGAGCAGTACTTC. Its protein is CASRVTVGYEQYF.

V usage is TRBV6-1 and J usage is TRBJ1-5; D is uncertain. The V gene lost 3 bases and the J gene lost 9 bases, with 6 bases spanning the gap. The CDR3 has 11 residues. Germline assignment: CDR1 MNHNS and CDR2 SASEGT. This CDR3 reads CASSEDRPQHF. The CDR3 nucleotides read TGTGCCAGCAGTGAGGATCGGCCCCAGCATTTT.

This clonotype has a handful of counts. The chain recombines TRBV24-1 with TRBJ2-1; 8 bases agree with TRBD1. Germline V lookup: CDR1 KGHDR, CDR2 SFDVKD. The CDR3 runs to 12 residues. V trimming: 3 bases; J trimming: 12 bases; junction bases outside the gene matches: 3. CDR3 sequence: CATSDAGGGQFF. The DNA of the CDR3 is TGTGCCACCAGTGATGCAGGGGGCGGGCAGTTCTTC.

The chain recombines TRBV6-1 with TRBJ2-7; either TRBD1 or TRBD2 may fit D (6 bases each). V lost 6 bases to trimming and J lost 2 bases, with 11 bases between them. The CDR3 spans 13 residues. Germline V CDR1 and CDR2: MNHNS, SASEGT. The CDR3 bases are TGTGCCAGCAGCAGGGGACTGACCTACGAGCAGTACTTC. Translating gives CASSRGLTYEQYF.

This clonotype was found a few times. The chain has TRBV7-2 and TRBJ2-7; TRBD2 is a possible D gene (5 bases). Germline lookup yields CDR1 SGHTA and CDR2 FQGNSA. The V gene lost 5 bases and the J gene lost 1 base, with 21 bases spanning the gap. The CDR3 length is 17 residues. The CDR3 sequence is CASSPGPSASRSYEQYF. CDR3 DNA: TGTGCCAGCAGCCCCGGCCCCTCTGCTAGCAGGTCCTACGAGCAGTACTTC.

This clonotype came up a few times. V and J are TRBV2 and TRBJ2-7; maybe TRBD2 (7 bases). Germline V lookup: CDR1 SNHLY, CDR2 FYNNEI. Trimming removed 10 bases at V and 0 bases at J, with 16 bases between. The length of the CDR3 is 14 residues. The CDR3 nucleotides read TGTGCCACAAAGCGGGACACAGACTCCTACGAGCAGTACTTC. Its protein is CATKRDTDSYEQYF.

By share, this clonotype ranks as medium-sized. The chain employs TRBV20-1 and TRBJ1-2; D gene uncertain. The CDR3 is 12 amino acids. Germline-derived CDR1 and CDR2 are DFQATT and SNEGSKA (reference sequence). Trimming took 2 bases from V and 7 from J, leaving 11 bases between them. CDR3 amino acids: CSARLYERGYTF. For the CDR3, the DNA is TGCAGTGCTAGATTATACGAGCGTGGCTACACCTTC.

This rearrangement joins TRBV5-1 to TRBJ1-1; D perhaps matches TRBD1 (6 bases). This CDR3 contains 15 residues. V was shortened by 0 bases and J by 2 bases, with 11 bases between the two germline ends. Germline CDR1 is SGHRS and CDR2 is YFSETQ. CDR3 in DNA: TGCGCCAGCAGCTTGGAAAGGACAGCCAACACTGAAGCTTTCTTT. Its protein product is CASSLERTANTEAFF.

The chain uses TRBV6-2 or TRBV6-3 and TRBJ1-5; no firm D call. The CDR3 has 13 residues. Germline V gene data show CDR1 as MNHEY and CDR2 as SVGEGT. Trimming pared 6 bases from V and 0 bases from J, leaving 6 bases between. The CDR3 protein is CASSLNSNQPQHF. For the CDR3, the DNA is TGTGCCAGCAGCCTAAATAGCAATCAGCCCCAGCATTTT.

The chain links TRBV19 to TRBJ1-2; tentative D call: TRBD1 (5 bases). Trimming took off 9 bases at V and 3 bases at J, with 11 bases between the two ends. The CDR3 length is 12 residues. Germline CDR1 and CDR2: LNHDA and SQIVND (reference sequence). CDR3 nucleotide sequence: TGTGCCAGCCGGGGCGGGGACTATGGCTACACCTTC. Its translation is CASRGGDYGYTF.

The chain uses TRBV7-2 and TRBJ2-7; D unclear. This CDR3 has 15 residues. The germline V gene encodes CDR1 SGHTA and CDR2 FQGNSA. V dropped 1 base and J dropped 2 bases, with 12 bases sitting between them. The CDR3 DNA sequence: TGTGCCAGCAGCTTAGGTCGGGCGCGAGCCTACGAGCAGTACTTC. Amino acid sequence: CASSLGRARAYEQYF.

This clonotype has more than one count but fewer than ten. The genes are TRBV11-2 and TRBJ2-7; D unresolved. The CDR3 is made up of 15 amino acids. Trimming stripped 1 base from V and 0 bases from J, with 10 bases between. Germline lookup yields CDR1 SGHAT and CDR2 FQNNGV. CDR3 region: CASSLGPASSYEQYF. DNA for the CDR3: TGTGCCAGCAGCTTAGGCCCGGCAAGCTCCTACGAGCAGTACTTC.

This clonotype was observed a few times. V is TRBV7-6 and J is TRBJ2-7; 9 bases fit TRBD1. Germline V CDR1 and CDR2: SGHVS, FNYEAQ. V shed 5 bases, J shed 7 bases, and the junction held 15 bases outside the gene matches. The CDR3 extends over 16 amino acids. Here the CDR3 reads CASSNTGGADREEQYF. The CDR3 nucleotides read TGTGCCAGCAGCAATACAGGGGGCGCTGATCGAGAGGAGCAGTACTTC.

A note on this clonotype: Possible read error: a much larger clone is one base away. The chain combines TRBV27 with TRBJ2-5, with D possibly being TRBD1 (5 bases). This CDR3 spans 14 amino acids. The germline CDR1 and CDR2 sequences are MNHEY and SMNVEV (reference sequence). CDR3 DNA sequence: TGTGCCGGCAGTTTGACAGAATACCAAGAGACCCAGTACTTC. Its translation is CAGSLTEYQETQYF.

The chain uses TRBV30 and TRBJ2-7, with 8 bases identical to TRBD2. The CDR3 contains 15 residues. Per the germline V gene, CDR1 is GTSNPN and CDR2 is SVGIG (reference sequence). V was pared by 1 base and J by 5 bases, with 10 bases of the junction left unmatched. For the CDR3, the DNA is TGTGCCTGGAGTGGACAAGGACTAGCTAGCGACGAGCAGTACTTC. This gives the protein CAWSGQGLASDEQYF.

This clonotype was picked up a small number of times. This chain links TRBV28 with TRBJ1-1; D is undetermined. Trimming took off 3 bases at V and 3 bases at J, with 8 bases between the two ends. The germline V gene encodes CDR1 MDHEN and CDR2 SYDVKM. The CDR3 loop spans 13 amino acids. This chain's CDR3 is CASSFYHDTEAFF. The CDR3 DNA reads TGTGCCAGCAGTTTTTATCACGACACTGAAGCTTTCTTT.

This clonotype has just a few counts. DNA for the CDR3: TGTGCCAGTAGTAAAGGGAGGGGCGGTGAGCAGTACTTC. Protein sequence: CASSKGRGGEQYF. The V gene is TRBV19, the J gene TRBJ2-7; 7 bases align to TRBD2. V lost 4 bases and J lost 7; bases outside the gene matches: 7. CDR1 and CDR2 from the germline V gene are LNHDA and SQIVND (reference sequence). This CDR3 region has 13 residues. Full variable domain (outside the CDR3, taken from reference TRBV19 and TRBJ2-7): DGGITQSPKYLFRKEGQNVTLSCEQNLNHDAMYWYRQDPGQGLRLIYYSQIVNDFQKGDIAEGYSVSREKKESFPLTVTSAQKNPTAFYLCASSKGRGGEQYFGPGTRLTVT.

V and J are TRBV27 and TRBJ1-1, with 12 positions matching TRBD1. V gave up 6 bases and J gave up 5 bases; unmatched junction bases: 4. The CDR3 sequence is 14 residues long. Germline-derived CDR1 and CDR2 are MNHEY and SMNVEV (reference sequence). CDR3 bases: TGTGCCAGCAGCTGGGACAGGGGGCTGACTGAAGCTTTCTTT. The encoded protein is CASSWDRGLTEAFF.

By its share, this clonotype is medium-sized. This chain uses TRBV24-1 with TRBJ1-5; a weak D match, TRBD1 (5 bases). Trimming stripped 4 bases from V and 3 bases from J, with 15 bases between. CDR3 length: 16 residues. The germline V gene encodes CDR1 KGHDR and CDR2 SFDVKD. The CDR3 reads CATSDNLGGINQPQHF. The CDR3 DNA follows: TGTGCCACCAGTGACAACCTCGGGGGAATCAATCAGCCCCAGCATTTT.